These 14 T cell receptor beta chains were sequenced from one sample in a study of cytomegalovirus exposure and HLA in healthy donors. Primers included in the PCR were 60 Vbeta and 13 Jbeta primers. Libraries were prepared by immunoSEQ multiplex PCR; TCRdb keeps only in-frame clonotypes and omits some of them. The sample comprises 100,000 to 150,000 clones, roughly 83% of which are singletons, and around 20% rests with the top ten. Sequenced sample: PBMCs. The source of these receptors is a man between 18 and 29 years old in good health and CMV-seropositive.

This clone was observed a few times. The chain employs TRBV7-9 and TRBJ1-2; D is possibly TRBD1 (5 bases). CDR1 is SEHNR and CDR2 is FQNEAQ in the germline V gene (reference sequence). CDR3 size: 14 residues. V was clipped by 0 bases and J by 6 bases, with 11 bases between them. This CDR3 reads CASSLAGGENGYTF. DNA of the CDR3: TGTGCCAGCAGCTTAGCGGGGGGGGAGAATGGCTACACCTTC.

A few counts support this clone. The chain recombines TRBV30 with TRBJ1-5, with D possibly being TRBD1 (6 bases). The ends were cut back, 5 bases at V and 3 bases at J, with 11 bases in the middle. CDR1 is GTSNPN and CDR2 is SVGIG in the germline V gene (reference sequence). The CDR3 covers 13 residues. This CDR3 is CAWATGYNQPQHF. CDR3 DNA: TGTGCCTGGGCTACAGGGTACAATCAGCCCCAGCATTTT.

The genes are TRBV29-1 and TRBJ1-2, with D maybe TRBD1 (6 bases). The germline V and J ends were trimmed by 4 bases and 3 bases, with 15 bases remaining between them. Germline values: CDR1 SQVTM, CDR2 ANQGSEA. The CDR3 totals 14 residues. This CDR3 reads CSVALVNRDYGYTF. For the CDR3, the DNA is TGCAGCGTTGCCTTGGTCAACAGGGACTATGGCTACACCTTC.

The rearrangement joins TRBV6-5 to TRBJ2-2; D unresolved. This CDR3 has 11 amino acids. CDR1 is MNHEY and CDR2 is SVGAGI in the germline V gene. V lost 8 bases to trimming and J lost 5 bases, with 6 bases between them. The CDR3 reads CASYGTGELFF. DNA for the CDR3: TGTGCCAGCTACGGGACCGGGGAGCTGTTTTTT.

The chain is built from TRBV10-1 and TRBJ2-7; 10 bases agree with TRBD2. Trimming removed 3 bases from V and 2 bases from J; junction bases left unmatched: 7. Germline values: CDR1 WNHNN, CDR2 SYGVQD (reference sequence). The CDR3 is 16 residues long. Written as DNA, the CDR3 is TGCGCCAGCAGTGAAACTACTAGCGGGAAGCCCTACGAGCAGTACTTC. This encodes CASSETTSGKPYEQYF.

The genes are TRBV19 and TRBJ2-3; 9 positions match TRBD1. The germline V gene has CDR1 LNHDA and CDR2 SQIVND (reference sequence). This CDR3 is built from 14 residues. V lost 5 bases and J lost 5; bases outside the gene matches: 5. In nucleotides, the CDR3 is TGTGCCAGTAGTGTGACAGGGGGGGGAGATACGCAGTATTTT. The encoded protein is CASSVTGGGDTQYF.

This clone occurred once. V gene TRBV7-6 combines with J gene TRBJ1-1; 9 bases map to TRBD1. Per germline, CDR1 SGHVS and CDR2 FNYEAQ. The CDR3 consists of 14 residues. With 4 bases clipped from V and 7 bases from J, the junction kept 7 bases outside the gene matches. CDR3 amino acids: CASSSGQGKSEAFF. CDR3 nucleotide sequence: TGTGCCAGCAGCTCCGGACAGGGGAAGAGTGAAGCTTTCTTT. The full variable domain, with the rest looked up from reference TRBV7-6 and TRBJ1-1, is GAGVSQSPRYKVTKRGQDVALRCDPISGHVSLYWYRQALGQGPEFLTYFNYEAQQDKSGLPNDRFSAERPEGSISTLTIQRTEQRDSAMYRCASSSGQGKSEAFFGQGTRLTVV.

The chain combines TRBV5-5 with TRBJ2-7, with a tentative D call TRBD2 (5 bases). Looked up from germline, CDR1 is SGHKS and CDR2 is YYEKEE (reference sequence). Trimming removed 7 bases from V and 4 bases from J, with 18 bases in between. The CDR3 is 14 residues long. This chain's CDR3 is CASRAGPNYYEQYF. In nucleotides, the CDR3 is TGTGCCAGCCGCGCGGGCCCGAACTATTACGAGCAGTACTTC.

The chain couples TRBV2 to TRBJ2-5; tentative D call: TRBD1 (8 bases). Germline CDR1 reads SNHLY; CDR2 reads FYNNEI. The CDR3 sequence is 19 residues long. The V end was cut by 7 bases, the J end by 1 base, with 28 bases between. CDR3 in amino acids: CASKNGGGGTGRRQETQYF. The CDR3 DNA follows: TGTGCCAGCAAGAATGGGGGGGGCGGGACAGGCCGTCGCCAAGAGACCCAGTACTTC.

In its sample, this clone was seen a few times. The genes are TRBV6-1 and TRBJ2-1, with 10 bases lining up with TRBD2. V shed 3 bases, J shed 8 bases, and the junction held 10 bases outside the gene matches. The CDR3 length is 16 residues. CDR1 and CDR2 from the germline V gene are MNHNS and SASEGT. CDR3 bases: TGTGCCAGCAGTGATAGCGGGGGGTCCCCCCCCGATGAGCAGTTCTTC. This translates into CASSDSGGSPPDEQFF.

V and J are TRBV9 and TRBJ2-7, with a possible D match to TRBD2 (5 bases). The CDR3 runs 15 residues. V lost 0 bases, J lost 2 bases, and 12 bases lay in between. Germline V gene data show CDR1 as SGDLS and CDR2 as YYNGEE. CDR3 loop: CASSVEGSLTYEQYF. In DNA, the CDR3 is TGTGCCAGCAGCGTAGAAGGGAGCTTAACCTACGAGCAGTACTTC. The whole variable domain, filled in from reference TRBV9 and TRBJ2-7, reads DSGVTQTPKHLITATGQRVTLRCSPRSGDLSVYWYQQSLDQGLQFLIQYYNGEERAKGNILERFSAQQFPDLHSELNLSSLELGDSALYFCASSVEGSLTYEQYFGPGTRLTVT.

This rearrangement joins TRBV6-6 to TRBJ1-5; no clear D gene. CDR3 size: 14 residues. Germline CDR1 reads MNHNY; CDR2 reads SVGAGI (reference sequence). V was clipped by 8 bases and J by 3 bases, with 14 bases between them. For the CDR3, the DNA is TGTGCCAGCGCGGCGAGGGAAACCAATCAGCCCCAGCATTTT. Amino acid sequence: CASAARETNQPQHF.

The chain combines TRBV7-2 with TRBJ2-1; perhaps TRBD2 as D (6 bases). The CDR3 runs 15 residues. Germline-derived CDR1 and CDR2 are SGHTA and FQGNSA. Trimming took off 3 bases at V and 7 bases at J, with 16 bases between the two ends. CDR3 in amino acids: CASSLDPGLYNEQFF. The CDR3 DNA reads TGTGCCAGCAGCTTGGACCCGGGACTTTATAATGAGCAGTTCTTC.

This chain links TRBV5-6 with TRBJ1-1, with TRBD1 identical over 9 bases. The CDR3 is made up of 13 amino acids. The V and J ends lost 5 bases and 4 bases, in that order; junction bases with no gene match: 3. Germline assignment: CDR1 SGHDT and CDR2 YYEEEE. This CDR3 is CASRTTGGTEAFF. The CDR3 DNA sequence: TGTGCCAGCAGAACGACAGGGGGCACTGAAGCTTTCTTT.